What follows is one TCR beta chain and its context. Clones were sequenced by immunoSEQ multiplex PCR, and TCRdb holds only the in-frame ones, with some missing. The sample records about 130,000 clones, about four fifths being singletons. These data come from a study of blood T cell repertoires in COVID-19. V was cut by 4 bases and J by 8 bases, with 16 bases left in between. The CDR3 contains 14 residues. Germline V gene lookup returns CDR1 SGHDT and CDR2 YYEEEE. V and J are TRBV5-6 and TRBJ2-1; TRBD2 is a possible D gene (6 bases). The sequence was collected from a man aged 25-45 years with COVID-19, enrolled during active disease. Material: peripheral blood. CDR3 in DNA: TGTGCCAGCAGCCTTAGAGGAGGGGCTGATGAGCAGTTCTTC. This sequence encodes CASSLRGGADEQFF.